This T cell receptor (beta chain) was documented in a study of spatial heterogeneity in lung cancer. General study findings and limits: Mutation counts in tumors were tracked by counts of expanded intratumoral alpha and beta TCRs. Coverage was estimated at around 7.3% of tumor T cells for alpha chains and about 13% for beta chains.

Germline assignment: CDR1 MDHEN and CDR2 SYDVKM. This CDR3 has 13 residues. Trimming took 2 bases from V and 3 from J, leaving 7 bases between them. One entry per CDR3 protein, called by TCRdb with MiXCR from the 5' RACE reads. The sample comprises a few thousand distinct CDR3 sequences, approximately 9% of which are singletons, and about a quarter rests with the top ten. This clonotype was observed many times. Its matching antigen is unknown. Described time point: sample taken at primary tumor resection. No cells were sorted before sequencing. The whole RNA sequenced was extracted from tumor, nontumor lung or frozen PBMC.

This receptor was obtained from a female donor with early-stage non-small cell lung cancer. The V call is TRBV28, the J call TRBJ1-2; D gene ambiguous. Sequencing used lung tumor tissue, obtained at surgery. CDR3 region: CASSLSQDYGYTF. The CDR3 DNA follows: TGTGCCAGCAGTTTAAGCCAGGACTATGGCTACACCTTC.